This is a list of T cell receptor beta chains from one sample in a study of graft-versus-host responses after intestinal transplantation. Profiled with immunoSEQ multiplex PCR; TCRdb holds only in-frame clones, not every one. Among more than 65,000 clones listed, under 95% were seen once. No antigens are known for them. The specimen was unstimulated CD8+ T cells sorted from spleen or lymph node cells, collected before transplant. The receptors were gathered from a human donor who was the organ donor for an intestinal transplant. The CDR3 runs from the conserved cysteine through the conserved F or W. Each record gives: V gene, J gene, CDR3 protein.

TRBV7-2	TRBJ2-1	CASSLVTTHNEQFF
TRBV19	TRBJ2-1	CASSWGHYNEQFF
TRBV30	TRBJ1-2	CAWGTGAGNYGYTF
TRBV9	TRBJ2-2	CASQTSGGNTGELFF
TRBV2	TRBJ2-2	CASKGGFSGELFF
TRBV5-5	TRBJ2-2	CATEWGGGTGELFF
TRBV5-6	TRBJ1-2	CASSLQGDGYTF
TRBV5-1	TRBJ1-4	CASSGLRSREKLFF
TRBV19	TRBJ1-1	CASRTGGGNTEAFF
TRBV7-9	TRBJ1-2	CASSLAASNYGYTF
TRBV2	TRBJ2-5	CASSDSDRARETQYF
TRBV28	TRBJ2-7	CASSQGAGRPYEQYF
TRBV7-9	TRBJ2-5	CASSPGLLETQYF
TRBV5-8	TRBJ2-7	CASSLGGQGYYEQYF
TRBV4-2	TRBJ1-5	CASSLRPGGNQPQHF
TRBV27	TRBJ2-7	CASGPRRGYEQYF
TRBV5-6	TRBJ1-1	CASSLNFGRMMNTEAFF
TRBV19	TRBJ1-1	CASSIGPAEAFF
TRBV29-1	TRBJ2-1	CSVEPTRGTLGEQFF
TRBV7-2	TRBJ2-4	CASTFLRRVAKNIQYF
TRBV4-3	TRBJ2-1	CASCPNRASYNEQFF
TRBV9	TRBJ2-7	CASSVGGGTYEQYF
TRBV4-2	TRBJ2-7	CASSQQLVTSGLYEQYF
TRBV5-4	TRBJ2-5	CASSLEAGALGTQYF
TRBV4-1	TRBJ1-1	CASSQDSGGTEAFF
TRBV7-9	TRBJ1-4	CASSTQATNEKLFF
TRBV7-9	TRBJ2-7	CASSPGQGIYEQYF
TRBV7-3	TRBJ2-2	CASSFGSRELFF
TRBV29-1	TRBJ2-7	CSVGSRLTPYEQYF
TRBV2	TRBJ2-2	CASSQGWSNTGELFF
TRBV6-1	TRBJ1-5	CASSEQGRVQPQHF
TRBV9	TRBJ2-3	CAPRRRGTDTQYF
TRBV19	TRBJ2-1	CASSIDLTYSYNEQFF
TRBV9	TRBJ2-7	CASSVGSSEAPYEQYF
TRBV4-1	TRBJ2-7	CASSQDWGAYEQYF
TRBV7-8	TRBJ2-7	CASSLSTGAYEQYF
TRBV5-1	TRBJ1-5	CASSETGISNQPQHF
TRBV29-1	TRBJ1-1	CSVQGQGVPEAFF
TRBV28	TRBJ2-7	CASSSSPGPYEQYF
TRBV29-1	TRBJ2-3	CSVDGLASGGASTDTQYF
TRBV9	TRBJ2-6	CASSVDGQGARGANVLTF
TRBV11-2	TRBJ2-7	CASTLGARNEQYF
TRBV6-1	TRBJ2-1	CASSGGVAGYNEQFF
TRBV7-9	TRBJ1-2	CASSPRTGEDYGYTF
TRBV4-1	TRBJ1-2	CASSQDGVSGYTF
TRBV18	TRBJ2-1	CASSPPLRHYNEQFF
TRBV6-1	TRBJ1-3	CASSEAIGGGNTIYF
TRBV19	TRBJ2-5	CARFSGETQETQYF